The 6 T cell receptor beta chains listed next were all sequenced from one sample in a study. From the 5' RACE reads, TCRdb called clonotypes with MiXCR, one entry per CDR3 protein. The data contain 45,000 to 70,000 distinct CDR3 sequences, 28% of them seen just once; the ten biggest clones take up 3% to 3.5%. The source material was tumor-infiltrating memory CD4+ T cells sorted from the breast tumor. Stated subset: memory CD4+ T cells, CD4+CD45RO+CD25-. The receptors were sampled from a female donor with breast cancer.

CDR3 sequence reads: CASSSPTTGGGELFF. The DNA of the CDR3 is TGCGCCAGCAGCTCCCCCACTACAGGGGGCGGGGAGCTGTTTTTT. The V gene is TRBV5-1, the J gene TRBJ2-2; 8 bases are shared with TRBD1. Germline values: CDR1 SGHRS, CDR2 YFSETQ. The CDR3 consists of 15 residues. V shed 3 bases and J 7 bases; nucleotides not matched to a gene: 8.

The rearrangement joins TRBV5-1 to TRBJ2-5; 14 bases align to TRBD2. The CDR3 has 15 amino acids. CDR1 is SGHRS, CDR2 YFSETQ, per germline. V lost 4 bases to trimming and J lost 7 bases; unmatched junction nucleotides: 6. The CDR3 nucleotides are TGCGCCAGCAGCCAGGGACTAGCGGGAGAAGGGACCCAGTACTTC. Protein sequence: CASSQGLAGEGTQYF.

This clonotype is deemed medium-sized. The rearrangement links TRBV6-6 to TRBJ1-1; 7 nucleotides match TRBD1. CDR1 is MNHNY and CDR2 is SVGAGI in the germline V gene (reference sequence). V shed 6 bases and J 5 bases; nucleotides not matched to a gene: 12. The CDR3 is 15 amino acids. The CDR3 sequence: CASRGTGTDETEAFF. Here the CDR3 DNA reads TGTGCCAGCAGGGGGACGGGGACAGATGAAACTGAAGCTTTCTTT.

There are a few counts of this clonotype. J is TRBJ2-3 and V is TRBV7-2; D perhaps matches TRBD1 (6 bases). The germline CDR1 and CDR2 sequences are SGHTA and FQGNSA. This CDR3 contains 12 residues. Trimming left V 5 bases short and J 3 bases short, with 6 bases between. In nucleotides, the CDR3 is TGTGCCAGCAGCCAGGGGACAGATACGCAGTATTTT. As protein: CASSQGTDTQYF.

This chain uses TRBV10-2 with TRBJ1-1; no clear D. Germline CDR1 WSHSY, CDR2 SAAADI. V was cut by 7 bases and J by 5 bases, with 17 bases left in between. This CDR3 is built from 14 residues. Written as DNA, the CDR3 is TGCGCCAGCAAGGACTTATCGGGTGGGACTGAAGCTTTCTTT. This encodes CASKDLSGGTEAFF.

Concerning this clonotype itself: Since a much larger clone is just one base distant, this may be a read error. This rearrangement joins TRBV6-5 to TRBJ1-1; D might be TRBD1 (6 bases). The CDR3 length is 14 residues. CDR1 MNHEY and CDR2 SVGAGI come from the germline V gene. In nucleotides, the CDR3 is TGTACCAGCAGTTACTCGGACAGGAACACTGAAGCTTTCTTT. This encodes CTSSYSDRNTEAFF.